This T cell receptor (beta chain) is from a study of cytomegalovirus exposure and HLA in healthy donors. Findings and limits, study-wide: The study dropped some indistinguishable V segments, TRBV6-2 and TRBV6-3 among them.

A note on this clone: No antigen is known for it.

Germline-derived CDR1 and CDR2 are SGHAT and FQNNGV. The CDR3 loop spans 15 amino acids. V lost 5 bases and J lost 5; bases outside the gene matches: 5. The PCR employed 60 Vbeta primers together with 13 Jbeta primers. The table came from immunoSEQ multiplex PCR; TCRdb's copy has only in-frame clones and leaves some out. Of under 200,000 clones in the sample, around 84% were seen once. J is TRBJ2-3 and V is TRBV11-2, with TRBD2 identical over 12 bases. This TCR came from a man aged 30 to 39 in good health and CMV-seropositive. Material: PBMCs. CDR3 residues: CASSPTSGSRDTQYF. The CDR3 DNA reads as TGTGCCAGCAGCCCGACTAGCGGGAGTCGAGATACGCAGTATTTT.